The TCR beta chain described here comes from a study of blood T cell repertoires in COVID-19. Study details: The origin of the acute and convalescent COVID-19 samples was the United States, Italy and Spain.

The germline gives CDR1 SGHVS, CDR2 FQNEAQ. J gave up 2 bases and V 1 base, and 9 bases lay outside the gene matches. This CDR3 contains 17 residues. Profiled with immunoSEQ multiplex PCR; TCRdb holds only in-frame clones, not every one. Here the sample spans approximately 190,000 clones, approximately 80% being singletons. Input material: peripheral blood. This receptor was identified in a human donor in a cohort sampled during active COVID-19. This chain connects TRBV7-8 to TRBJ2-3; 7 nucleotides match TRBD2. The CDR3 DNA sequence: TGTGCCAGCAGCTTAGGGGGCCGGGGAGGGCACACAGATACGCAGTATTTT. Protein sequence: CASSLGGRGGHTDTQYF.